This passage covers 8 T cell receptor beta chains from one sample sequenced in a study of breast tumors, draining lymph nodes, adjacent tissues. Samples came from axillary lymph nodes draining the breast cancer. Each CDR3 protein gets one entry after TCRdb re-called the multiplex PCR reads with MiXCR. The sample shows approximately 120,000 distinct CDR3 sequences, 21% of them seen only once. Sequencing used axillary lymph node tissue. Receptors were obtained from a female donor with breast cancer. Some clones in this sample may be carry-over from other donors' samples.

This clonotype has a count of ten or more. V and J are TRBV20-1 and TRBJ2-3; 9 bases fit TRBD1. The CDR3 has 20 amino acids. The V segment lost 3 bases and the J segment 1 base; nucleotides outside the gene matches: 20. Germline loops: CDR1 DFQATT, CDR2 SNEGSKA (reference sequence). The chain's CDR3 is CSARSFSGTGPVRGTDTQYF. For the CDR3, the DNA is TGCAGTGCTAGGTCTTTTTCGGGGACAGGGCCTGTTCGGGGCACAGATACGCAGTATTTT.

This clonotype was found many times. This sequence joins TRBV11-2 and TRBJ2-5, with D unclear. CDR1 and CDR2 (germline): SGHAT, FQNNGV. Deletions cut 3 bases from V and 3 bases from J, with 11 bases between. The CDR3 extends over 14 amino acids. The CDR3, as DNA: TGTGCCAGCAGCTTTAGAGGTCTTGAAGAGACCCAGTACTTC. It specifies CASSFRGLEETQYF.

Ten or more counts support this clonotype. This chain uses TRBV7-9 with TRBJ1-5; D unresolved. CDR1 and CDR2 from the germline V gene are SEHNR and FQNEAQ (reference sequence). The CDR3 runs to 14 residues. V shed 6 bases and J shed 3 bases, with 12 bases lying between them. CDR3 protein: CASSTNGNNQPQHF. In DNA, the CDR3 is TGTGCCAGCAGTACCAACGGGAACAATCAGCCCCAGCATTTT.

Notes on this clonotype: A read error may explain this, as a much larger clone is one base away. The genes are TRBV7-2 and TRBJ2-5, with a tentative D call TRBD2 (6 bases). This CDR3 region has 16 residues. Germline V gene data show CDR1 as SGHTA and CDR2 as FQGNSA. Trimming took 4 bases from V and 1 from J, leaving 16 bases between them. The CDR3 is CASSSGTGVRQETQYF. The CDR3 DNA reads TGTGCCAGCAGCTCCGGTACGGGAGTCCGCCAAGAGACCCAGTACTTC.

In its sample, this clonotype was seen many times. V is TRBV7-9 and J is TRBJ1-4; 9 nucleotides match TRBD1. Germline V lookup: CDR1 SEHNR, CDR2 FQNEAQ (reference sequence). The CDR3 is 17 amino acids. V lost 4 bases and J lost 6; bases outside the gene matches: 12. The CDR3 here is CASSSGQGTGTHEKLFF. CDR3 coding DNA: TGTGCCAGCAGCTCGGGACAGGGAACGGGCACTCATGAAAAACTGTTTTTT.

A note on this clonotype: A much bigger clone sits one base away, suggesting this may be a read error. The chain carries TRBV10-3 and TRBJ1-5, with a tentative D call TRBD1 (5 bases). V was trimmed by 4 bases and J by 4 bases, leaving 11 bases between them. Germline CDR1 ENHRY, CDR2 SYGVKD. This CDR3 contains 14 residues. The CDR3 bases are TGTGCCATCAGTGCAGCCGAGGGGAATCAGCCCCAGCATTTT. Translated: CAISAAEGNQPQHF.

The chain joins TRBV6-6 to TRBJ2-4, with 16 positions matching TRBD2. Per the germline V gene, CDR1 is MNHNY and CDR2 is SVGAGI (reference sequence). The CDR3 is made up of 17 amino acids. V was clipped by 6 bases and J by 7 bases; unmatched bases: 9. CDR3 residues: CASRGTSGRAAANIQYF. In DNA form, the CDR3 reads TGTGCCAGCAGAGGGACTAGCGGGAGGGCCGCTGCGAACATTCAGTACTTC.

This clonotype was seen at least ten times. The DNA for the CDR3 is TGTGCCAGTAGTATAGGACGTGAAAAACTGTTTTTT. Amino acids: CASSIGREKLFF. The chain has TRBV19 and TRBJ1-4; D is undetermined. Germline CDR1 reads LNHDA; CDR2 reads SQIVND (reference sequence). Trimming took 1 base from V and 7 from J, leaving 4 bases between them. The CDR3 length is 12 residues. The full variable domain, rest sourced from reference TRBV19 and TRBJ1-4, is DGGITQSPKYLFRKEGQNVTLSCEQNLNHDAMYWYRQDPGQGLRLIYYSQIVNDFQKGDIAEGYSVSREKKESFPLTVTSAQKNPTAFYLCASSIGREKLFFGSGTQLSVL.